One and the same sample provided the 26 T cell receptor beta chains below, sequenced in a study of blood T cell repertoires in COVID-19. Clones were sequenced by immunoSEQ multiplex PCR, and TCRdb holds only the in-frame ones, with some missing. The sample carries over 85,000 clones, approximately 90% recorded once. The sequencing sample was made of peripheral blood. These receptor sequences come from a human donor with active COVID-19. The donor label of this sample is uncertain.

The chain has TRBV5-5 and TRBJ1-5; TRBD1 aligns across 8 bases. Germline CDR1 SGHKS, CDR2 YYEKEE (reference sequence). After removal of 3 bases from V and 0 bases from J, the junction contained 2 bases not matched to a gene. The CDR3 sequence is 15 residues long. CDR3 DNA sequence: TGTGCCAGCAGCTGGACAGGGTATAGCAATCAGCCCCAGCATTTT. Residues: CASSWTGYSNQPQHF.

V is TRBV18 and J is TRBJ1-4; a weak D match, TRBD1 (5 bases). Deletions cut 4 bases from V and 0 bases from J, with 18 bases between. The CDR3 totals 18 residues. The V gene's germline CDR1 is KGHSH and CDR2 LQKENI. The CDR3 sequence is CASSLAGTPDATNEKLFF. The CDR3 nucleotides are TGTGCCAGCTCACTAGCCGGGACTCCCGACGCAACTAATGAAAAACTGTTTTTT.

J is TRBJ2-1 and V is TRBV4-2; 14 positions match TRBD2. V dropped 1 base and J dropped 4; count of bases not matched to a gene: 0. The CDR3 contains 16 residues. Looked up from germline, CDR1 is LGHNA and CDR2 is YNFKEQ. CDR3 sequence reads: CASSQGTSGGYNEQFF. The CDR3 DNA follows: TGTGCCAGCAGCCAAGGGACTAGCGGGGGGTACAATGAGCAGTTCTTC.

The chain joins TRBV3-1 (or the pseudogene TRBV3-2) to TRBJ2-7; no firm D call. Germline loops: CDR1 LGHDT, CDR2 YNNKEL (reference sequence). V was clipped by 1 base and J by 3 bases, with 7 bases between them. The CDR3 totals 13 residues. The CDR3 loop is CASSQGAIYEQYF. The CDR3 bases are TGTGCCAGCAGCCAAGGGGCCATCTACGAGCAGTACTTC.

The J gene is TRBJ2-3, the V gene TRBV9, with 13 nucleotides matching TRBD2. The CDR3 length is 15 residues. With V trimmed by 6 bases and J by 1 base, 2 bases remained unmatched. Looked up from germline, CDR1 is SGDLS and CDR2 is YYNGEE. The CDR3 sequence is CASTGLAGGTDTQYF. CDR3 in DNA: TGTGCCAGCACCGGACTAGCGGGGGGCACAGATACGCAGTATTTT.

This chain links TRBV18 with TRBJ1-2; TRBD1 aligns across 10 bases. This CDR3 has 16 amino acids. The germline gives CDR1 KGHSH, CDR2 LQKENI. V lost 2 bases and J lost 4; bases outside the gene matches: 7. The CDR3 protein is CASSPSGTGASYGYTF. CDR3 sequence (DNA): TGTGCCAGCTCACCATCCGGGACAGGGGCCTCCTATGGCTACACCTTC.

In DNA, the CDR3 is TGTGCCAGCAGCCACCTCGGGGGGAGCTCCTACAATGAGCAGTTCTTC. Its translation: CASSHLGGSSYNEQFF. V is TRBV4-2 and J is TRBJ2-1; 7 bases map to TRBD2. The CDR3 is made up of 16 amino acids. Looked up from germline, CDR1 is LGHNA and CDR2 is YNFKEQ. V was pared by 3 bases and J by 0 bases, with 5 bases of the junction left unmatched.

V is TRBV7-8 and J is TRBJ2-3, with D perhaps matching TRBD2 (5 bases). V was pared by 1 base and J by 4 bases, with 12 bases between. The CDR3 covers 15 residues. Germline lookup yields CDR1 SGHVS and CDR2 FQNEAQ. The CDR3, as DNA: TGTGCCAGCAGCTTAGTTGCGGGCCTCGCAGATACGCAGTATTTT. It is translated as CASSLVAGLADTQYF.

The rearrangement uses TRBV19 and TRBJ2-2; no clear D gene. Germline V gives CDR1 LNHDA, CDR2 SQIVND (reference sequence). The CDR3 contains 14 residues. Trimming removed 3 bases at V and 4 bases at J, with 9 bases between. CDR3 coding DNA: TGTGCCAGTAGTATTACAGCCCCCACCGGGGAGCTGTTTTTT. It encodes CASSITAPTGELFF.

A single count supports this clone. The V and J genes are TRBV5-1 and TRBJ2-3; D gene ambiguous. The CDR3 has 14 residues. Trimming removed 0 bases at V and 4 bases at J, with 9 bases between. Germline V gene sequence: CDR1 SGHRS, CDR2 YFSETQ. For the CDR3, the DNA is TGCGCCAGCAGCTTGGGAGCGAACGCAGATACGCAGTATTTT. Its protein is CASSLGANADTQYF.

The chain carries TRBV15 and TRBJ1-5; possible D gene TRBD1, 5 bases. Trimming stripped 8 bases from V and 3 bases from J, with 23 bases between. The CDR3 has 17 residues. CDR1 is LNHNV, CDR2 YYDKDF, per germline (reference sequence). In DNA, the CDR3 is TGTGCCACCTCACACGGGCCGCGGGGGGTTGTCAATCAGCCCCAGCATTTT. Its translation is CATSHGPRGVVNQPQHF.

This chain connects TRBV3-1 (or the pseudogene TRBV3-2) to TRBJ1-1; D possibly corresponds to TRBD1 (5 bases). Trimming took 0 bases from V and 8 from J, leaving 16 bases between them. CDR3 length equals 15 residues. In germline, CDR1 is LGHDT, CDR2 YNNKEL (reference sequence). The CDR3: CASSQDRGRGSEAFF. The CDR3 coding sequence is TGTGCCAGCAGCCAAGATAGAGGAAGGGGAAGCGAAGCTTTCTTT.

The CDR3: CASSYAGGGDEQFF. The CDR3 DNA reads as TGTGCCAGCAGTTATGCGGGGGGCGGGGATGAGCAGTTCTTC. The chain carries TRBV6-2 or TRBV6-3 and TRBJ2-1, with 8 nucleotides matching TRBD2. V was pared by 3 bases and J by 8 bases, with 6 bases of the junction left unmatched. In germline, CDR1 is MNHEY, CDR2 SVGEGT. The CDR3 sequence is 14 residues long.

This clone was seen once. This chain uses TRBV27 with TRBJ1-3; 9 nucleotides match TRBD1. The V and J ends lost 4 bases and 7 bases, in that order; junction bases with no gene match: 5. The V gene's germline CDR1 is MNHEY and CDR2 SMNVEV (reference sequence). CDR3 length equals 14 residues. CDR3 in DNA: TGTGCCAGCAGTTCGGGACAGGGCCTTAACACCATATATTTT. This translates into CASSSGQGLNTIYF.

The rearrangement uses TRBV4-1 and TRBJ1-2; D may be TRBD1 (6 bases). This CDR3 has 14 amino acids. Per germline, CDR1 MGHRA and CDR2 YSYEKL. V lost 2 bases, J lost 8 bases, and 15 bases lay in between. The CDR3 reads CASSQPPRTAGYTF. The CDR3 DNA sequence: TGCGCCAGCAGCCAACCCCCCCGGACAGCCGGCTACACCTTC.

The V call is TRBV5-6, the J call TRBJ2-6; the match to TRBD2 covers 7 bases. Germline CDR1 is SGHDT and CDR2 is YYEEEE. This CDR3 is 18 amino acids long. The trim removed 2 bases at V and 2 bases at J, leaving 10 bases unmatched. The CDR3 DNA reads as TGTGCCAGCAGCTTCGGGCTAGCGGTAAGAGCTGGGGCCAACGTCCTGACTTTC. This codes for CASSFGLAVRAGANVLTF.

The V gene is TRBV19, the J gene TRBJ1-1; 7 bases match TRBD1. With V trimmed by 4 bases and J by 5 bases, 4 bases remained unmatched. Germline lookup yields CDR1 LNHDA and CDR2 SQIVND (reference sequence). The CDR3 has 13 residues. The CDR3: CASSTGGWTEAFF. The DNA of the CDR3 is TGTGCCAGTAGTACAGGGGGGTGGACTGAAGCTTTCTTT.

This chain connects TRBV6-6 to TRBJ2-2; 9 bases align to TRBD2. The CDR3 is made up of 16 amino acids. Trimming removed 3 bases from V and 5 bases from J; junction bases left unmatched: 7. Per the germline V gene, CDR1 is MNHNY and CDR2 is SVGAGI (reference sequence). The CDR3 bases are TGTGCCAGCAGTTATGAGGAGCGGGGGGCAACCGGGGAGCTGTTTTTT. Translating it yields CASSYEERGATGELFF.

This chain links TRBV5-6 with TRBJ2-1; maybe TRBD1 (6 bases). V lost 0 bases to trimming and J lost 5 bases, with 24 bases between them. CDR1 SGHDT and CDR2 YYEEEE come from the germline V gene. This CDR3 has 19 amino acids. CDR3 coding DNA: TGTGCCAGCAGCTTGGCACGAGGGATGCAGTATACAGGGCACAATGAGCAGTTCTTC. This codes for CASSLARGMQYTGHNEQFF.

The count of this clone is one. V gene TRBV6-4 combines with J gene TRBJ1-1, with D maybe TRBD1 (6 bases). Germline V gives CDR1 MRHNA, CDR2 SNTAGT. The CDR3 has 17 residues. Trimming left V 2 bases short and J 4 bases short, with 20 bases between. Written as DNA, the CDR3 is TGTGCCAGCAGTGACCGAGCCGGGACACGGTTTAGCACTGAAGCTTTCTTT. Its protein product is CASSDRAGTRFSTEAFF.

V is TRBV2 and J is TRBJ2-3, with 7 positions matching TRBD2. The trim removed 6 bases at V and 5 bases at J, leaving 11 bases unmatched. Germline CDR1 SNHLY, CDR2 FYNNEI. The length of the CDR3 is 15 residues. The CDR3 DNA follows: TGTGCCAGCAGGGGGGACCCAACGGGGGGAGATACGCAGTATTTT. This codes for CASRGDPTGGDTQYF.

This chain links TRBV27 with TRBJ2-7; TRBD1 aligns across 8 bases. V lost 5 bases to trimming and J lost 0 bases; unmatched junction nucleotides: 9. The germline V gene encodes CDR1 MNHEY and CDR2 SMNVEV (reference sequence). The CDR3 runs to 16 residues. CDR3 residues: CASSGHRGSSSYEQYF. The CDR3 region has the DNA TGTGCCAGCAGTGGACACAGGGGGTCGAGCTCCTACGAGCAGTACTTC.

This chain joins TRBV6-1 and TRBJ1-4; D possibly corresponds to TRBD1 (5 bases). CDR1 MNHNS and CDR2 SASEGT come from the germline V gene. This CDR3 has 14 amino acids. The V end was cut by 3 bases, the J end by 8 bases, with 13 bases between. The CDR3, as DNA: TGTGCCAGCAGTGATCTGCAGGGCGGAGAAAAACTGTTTTTT. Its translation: CASSDLQGGEKLFF.

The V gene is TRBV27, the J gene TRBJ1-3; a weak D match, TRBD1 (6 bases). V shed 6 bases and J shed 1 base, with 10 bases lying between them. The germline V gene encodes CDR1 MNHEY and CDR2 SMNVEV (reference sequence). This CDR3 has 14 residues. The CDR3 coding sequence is TGTGCCAGCAGCCCCAGGGGTTCTGGAAACACCATATATTTT. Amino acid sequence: CASSPRGSGNTIYF.

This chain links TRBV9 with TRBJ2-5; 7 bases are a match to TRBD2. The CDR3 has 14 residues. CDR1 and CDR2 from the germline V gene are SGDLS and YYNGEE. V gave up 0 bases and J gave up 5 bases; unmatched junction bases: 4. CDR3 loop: CASSVEAGRETQYF. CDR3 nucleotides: TGTGCCAGCAGCGTAGAGGCCGGGAGGGAGACCCAGTACTTC.

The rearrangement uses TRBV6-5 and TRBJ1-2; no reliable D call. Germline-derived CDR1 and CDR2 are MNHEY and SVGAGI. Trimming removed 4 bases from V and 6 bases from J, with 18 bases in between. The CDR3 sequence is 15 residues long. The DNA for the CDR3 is TGTGCCAGCAGTTTTTCGTCCGCAGCGAGGGATGGCTACACCTTC. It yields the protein CASSFSSAARDGYTF.